The TCR beta chain described here comes from a study of T cell responses to AZD1222 COVID-19 vaccine. With respect to this clone: Its antigen is currently unknown.

Measured with immunoSEQ multiplex PCR; TCRdb has only the in-frame clones, and not every one. The table has about 85,000 clones, around nine tenths seen once. Study-wide findings and caveats: Spike-wide coverage was observed for vaccine-associated CD4 TCRs, with dominant responses at 160-218 and 743-854. Donor demographics were predominantly white British with a female majority; clonal diversity may be underestimated. Of spike-specific TCRs, nearly half reportedly target regions left unmutated in variants.

Trimming took 1 base from V and 2 from J; bases not matched to a gene: 14. In germline, CDR1 is SGHRS, CDR2 YFSETQ. There are 18 residues in the CDR3. The V gene is TRBV5-1, the J gene TRBJ1-1; 7 bases fit TRBD1. This receptor was obtained from an adult in good health. This specimen was peripheral blood, taken on day 0 of AZD1222 vaccination. CDR3 in amino acids: CASSLLFSQQGPNTEAFF. CDR3 nucleotide sequence: TGCGCCAGCAGCTTGTTATTTTCCCAACAGGGGCCCAACACTGAAGCTTTCTTT.